A single TCR beta chain is shown here with its context. Its antigen remains undetermined. The record has no base qualities; no much larger clone is one base away. Library construction relied on the immunoSEQ multiplex PCR assay. The multiplex PCR relied on a mix of 60 forward primers for TCR Vbeta segments and 13 reverse primers for TCR Jbeta segments. The CDR3 region of rearranged TCR beta genes was amplified from genomic DNA with a multiplex PCR assay. The amplified TCR beta libraries were sequenced on the Illumina HiSeq System as 87-base-pair reads. Turning to the authors' computational methods: In a later analysis, some 80 million unique TCR beta chains were counted across the 650 to 750 repertoires, and approximately 9.9 million of these chains were shared by at least two donors. Raw reads were error-corrected and collapsed into unique sequences with a nearest-neighbor algorithm that merged closely related sequences to remove PCR and sequencing errors. V, D and J gene segments were assigned by aligning CDR3 sequences to IMGT reference sequences. For a sequence to be retained, a match of at least six nucleotides to both a V gene segment and a J gene segment was required. A rearrangement was called productive if the CDR3 had no stop codons and remained in frame with V and J, and every other rearrangement was called non-productive. Following IMGT convention, CDR3 was defined as the stretch from the second conserved V-encoded cysteine to the conserved J-encoded phenylalanine. In an earlier analysis of some 550 of the donors, sequences lacking an unambiguous match to a single V gene segment were excluded. In an earlier analysis of 587 of the donors, V segments were called functional above 56.7% productive rearrangements and were called segregating when the between-donor standard deviation exceeded 5%. A statistical classification framework was built to diagnose cytomegalovirus status from the catalog of TCR beta chain sequences. V and J gene assignment, in a later analysis, came from comparing TCR nucleotide sequences with IMGT/GENE-DB human TR gene sequences. In a later analysis, CDR3 sequences and most-parsimonious VDJ recombination scenarios were assigned using the TCRdist pipeline. In a later analysis, each TCR beta chain was defined by its CDR3 amino acid sequence together with its V-gene family, and reads without a unique V-gene family were excluded. To address suspected cross-contamination and a sequencing artifact, a later analysis removed roughly 580 highly shared, low-generation-probability nucleotide sequences. In a later analysis, a clonal expansion index for each public chain was calculated from normalized within-repertoire ranks of inferred template counts. In a later analysis, generation probabilities were computed with a VDJ recombination model fitted to out-of-frame rearrangements, and the resulting probabilities were checked against IGoR. A later analysis scored TCR-TCR, TCR-HLA and TCR-CMV co-occurrence with hypergeometric tests, applying a repertoire-size bias correction to TCR pairs. A later analysis estimated false discovery rates by permuting HLA or CMV assignments 20 times. In a later analysis, co-occurring TCRs were grouped using DBSCAN, with TCRdist sequence similarity added in when clustering inside HLA-allele-positive subsets. Repertoires with fewer than 30,000 or more than 120,000 public chains were left out of co-occurrence clustering, as were about 5 repertoires with anomalous nucleotide sharing. TCRdb holds this immuneACCESS table with in-frame rearrangements only. Some clones are missing; in checked studies, unresolved V genes explain under half, and the rest has no known cause. V and J calls and clone size are copied from that table; D and trimming were computed from the DNA. A total of over 150,000 clones appear in this sample, 65% to 85% of them only once. The ten largest clones represent roughly 3% of the sample.

This entry belongs to a study of cytomegalovirus exposure and HLA in healthy donors (dated by TCRdb to the late 2010s). For context, the study as a whole: According to an earlier analysis of around 600 of the donors, roughly 180 million T cells yielded roughly 110 million unique TCR beta sequences and 276 Gb of sequence data. An early release covering around 630 HLA-typed donors comprised 250 to 350 gigabases of sequencing data and approximately 80 million unique TCR sequences. The genetic ancestry cluster associated with self-reported Caucasian donors included over 65% of the 300 to 450 genotyped donors. The study aimed to test whether cataloging public T cell receptors could reveal signatures of past pathogen exposure. The T cell repertoires of 666 subjects were profiled by immunosequencing and related to cytomegalovirus serostatus. Along with the roughly 670-subject first cohort, a separate validation cohort of over 90 different subjects was used. To predict cytomegalovirus infection status, the study brought together high-throughput TCR immunosequencing, statistical association of individual TCRs with disease status, and machine learning. A later analysis re-analyzed previously published TCR beta repertoires from 660 or so donors and added high-resolution HLA genotyping to study TCR occurrence patterns. The later analysis used no new phenotypic data to find candidate immune exposures, relying instead on TCR beta sequences and their occurrence across donors. An earlier analysis of 587 of the donors applied high-throughput TCR beta sequencing to assess whether each TCR beta V gene segment acted as functional or pseudogenic. Donor age, sex, ethnicity and CMV serostatus were compiled together with the repertoire data. A later genetic analysis took genome-wide SNP genotypes for about three fifths of the 666 donors and used that subset as a discovery cohort. All discovery cohort repertoires had been generated using a single sequencing platform. Class I and class II HLA loci were covered by the typing at four-digit resolution. Typing coverage differed by locus: A, B, C, DRB1 and DQB1 were typed in roughly 620-630 donors, DQA1 in roughly 500, DPA1 in some 570, and DPB1 in just under 490. A few DR-DQ haplotypes were handled as single units for association and clustering because linkage in the cohort was strong. Among over 350 genotyped donors of the cohort, an average of roughly 240,000 unique TCR beta nucleotide sequences were sequenced per donor, roughly 20% of them non-productive.

The cohort was made up of 666 healthy bone marrow donors. Cohort members were all nominally healthy when sampled, although unrecorded immune exposures were likely present. The donor was CMV seronegative and was included in the group of about 400 seronegative cohort members. A peripheral blood sample was collected from each donor, and TCR beta sequencing was performed on peripheral blood mononuclear cells. Genomic DNA was extracted from the blood cell samples with the Qiagen DNeasy Blood Extraction Kit. Beyond this particular receptor, the publication reports: According to a later analysis, most CMV-associated TCR beta chains appeared to be HLA-restricted, and the HLA associations seemed to be driven largely by CMV exposure. In both the original and validation cohorts, the classifier was reported to diagnose cytomegalovirus status with high specificity and sensitivity. An association between a missense DCLRE1C variant and V-gene and J-gene trimming of TCR beta chains was found in a later genetic analysis and replicated in an independent cohort. A later analysis reported that several top co-occurrence clusters appeared linked to parvovirus B19, influenza, CMV and Epstein-Barr virus. A total of roughly 160 TCR beta chains were listed by the study as associated with cytomegalovirus. Because counts were too low, about 15 rarely observed V segments, including chromosome 9 orphons, were left out of the earlier analysis of 587 of the donors. A few of the identified cytomegalovirus-associated TCR beta chains were confirmed in vitro to be specific for cytomegalovirus antigens. When HLA alleles, especially DR and DQ, strongly co-occurred, TCR associations were difficult to assign to individual alleles. Compared with the roughly 700-donor mean, donors in an Asian-associated ancestry cluster had fewer N-insertions in productive TCRs, according to a later genetic analysis. According to a later analysis, TCR association rates differed among HLA loci, with DRB1 alleles showing the most associated TCRs and HLA-C alleles showing the fewest. CMV serostatus was the only immune exposure information available for the cohort. The presence/absence analyses assumed that sequencing depth was roughly uniform across donors, and that assumption may not be true. At a false discovery rate of 0.05, a later analysis linked about 16,000 TCR beta sequences to specific HLA alleles. Only TCR beta chains were sequenced in this cohort, and the absence of alpha or paired-chain data limited detectable features. A later analysis found that HLA-associated TCR beta chains were more clonally expanded and had lower generation probabilities than equally common non-associated chains. Across donors, most TCR sequences were observed very rarely, whereas some public TCRs were present in many individuals. Because HLA typing was missing for some donors at each locus, association tests included only the typed subset. An earlier analysis of some 590 of the donors showed that most TCR beta V segments appeared in productive rearrangements either about 87% or about 30% of the time, which broadly matched IMGT annotations. The authors suggested that the approach could potentially be extended to other disease states and immunological phenotypes. A further reported finding was that TCR beta sequences accurately predicted the HLA-A and HLA-B alleles for most subjects in the first cohort. Linkage disequilibrium might explain the correlated functional status among segregating V segments, but an unknown experimental factor could not be excluded. The sequencing pipeline was judged likely to have produced a cluster of highly shared sequence variants as a technical artifact.

This receptor was obtained from a young woman in good health and CMV-seronegative. Sequenced: PBMCs.

The CDR3 region reads CASRGQSSYNSPLHF. In nucleotides, the sequence is TGTGCCTCCCGAGGACAGAGCTCCTATAATTCACCCCTCCACTTT. The chain is encoded by TRBV30 joined to TRBJ1-6, with TRBD1 perhaps the D gene, on 6 matching bases. The germline V gene (reference sequence) supplies CDR1 GTSNPN and CDR2 SVGIG. Counted from cysteine to phenylalanine, this CDR3 has 15 amino acids. Only the CDR3 portion is preserved as DNA: 45 bases, with reading frame beginning at the first base. V is pared back by 7 bases and J by 0 bases, with 13 bases lying between the germline termini.